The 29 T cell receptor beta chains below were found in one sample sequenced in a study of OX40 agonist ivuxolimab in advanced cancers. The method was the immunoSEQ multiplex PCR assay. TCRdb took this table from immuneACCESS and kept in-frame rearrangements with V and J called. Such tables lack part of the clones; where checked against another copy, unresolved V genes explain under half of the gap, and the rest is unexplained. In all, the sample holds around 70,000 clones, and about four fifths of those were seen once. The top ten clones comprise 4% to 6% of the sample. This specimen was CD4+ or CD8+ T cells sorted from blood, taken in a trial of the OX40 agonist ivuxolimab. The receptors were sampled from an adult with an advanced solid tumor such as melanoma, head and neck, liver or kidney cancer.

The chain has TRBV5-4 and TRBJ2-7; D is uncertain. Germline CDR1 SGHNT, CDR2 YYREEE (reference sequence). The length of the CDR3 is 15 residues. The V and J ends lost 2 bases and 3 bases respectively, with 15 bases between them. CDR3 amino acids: CASSFRDINHYEQYF. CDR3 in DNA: TGTGCCAGCAGCTTTAGGGATATCAACCACTACGAGCAGTACTTC.

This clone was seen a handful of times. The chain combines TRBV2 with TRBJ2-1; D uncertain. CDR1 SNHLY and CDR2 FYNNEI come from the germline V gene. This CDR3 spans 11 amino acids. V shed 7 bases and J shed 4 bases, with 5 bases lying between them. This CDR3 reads CASIAYNEQFF. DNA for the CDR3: TGTGCCAGCATTGCATACAATGAGCAGTTCTTC.

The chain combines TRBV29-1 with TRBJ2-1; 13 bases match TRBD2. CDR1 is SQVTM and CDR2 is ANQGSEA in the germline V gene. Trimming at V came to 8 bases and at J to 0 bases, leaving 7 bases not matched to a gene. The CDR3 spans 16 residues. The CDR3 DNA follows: TGCAGCTCCGGGACTAGCGGGGCGAGCTCCTACAATGAGCAGTTCTTC. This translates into CSSGTSGASSYNEQFF.

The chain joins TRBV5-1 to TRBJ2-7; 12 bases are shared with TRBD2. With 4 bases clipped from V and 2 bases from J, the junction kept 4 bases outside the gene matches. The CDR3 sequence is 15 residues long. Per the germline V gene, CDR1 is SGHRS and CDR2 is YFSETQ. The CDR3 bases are TGCGCCAGCAGCGAGGGACTAGCGGGCACCTACGAGCAGTACTTC. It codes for CASSEGLAGTYEQYF.

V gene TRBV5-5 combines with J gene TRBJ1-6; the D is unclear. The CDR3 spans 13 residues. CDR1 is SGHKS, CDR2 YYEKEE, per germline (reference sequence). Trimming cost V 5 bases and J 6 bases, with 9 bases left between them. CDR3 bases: TGTGCCAGCAGTCGGGTCCTTAATTCACCCCTCCACTTT. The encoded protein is CASSRVLNSPLHF. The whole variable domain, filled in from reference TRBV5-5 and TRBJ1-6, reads DAGVTQSPTHLIKTRGQQVTLRCSPISGHKSVSWYQQVLGQGPQFIFQYYEKEERGRGNFPDRFSARQFPNYSSELNVNALLLGDSALYLCASSRVLNSPLHFGNGTRLTVT.

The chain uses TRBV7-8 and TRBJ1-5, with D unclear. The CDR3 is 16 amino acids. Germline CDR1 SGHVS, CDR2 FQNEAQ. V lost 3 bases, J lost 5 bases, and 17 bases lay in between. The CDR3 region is CASSLVRWRADQPQHF. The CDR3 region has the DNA TGTGCCAGCAGCTTGGTCAGATGGAGGGCGGATCAGCCCCAGCATTTT.

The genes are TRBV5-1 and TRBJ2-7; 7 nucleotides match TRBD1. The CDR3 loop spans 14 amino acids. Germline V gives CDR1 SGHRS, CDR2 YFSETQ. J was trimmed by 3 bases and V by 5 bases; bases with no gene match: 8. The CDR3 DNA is TGCGCCAGCAGACAAACGACAGGGCTCTACGAGCAGTACTTC. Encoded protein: CASRQTTGLYEQYF.

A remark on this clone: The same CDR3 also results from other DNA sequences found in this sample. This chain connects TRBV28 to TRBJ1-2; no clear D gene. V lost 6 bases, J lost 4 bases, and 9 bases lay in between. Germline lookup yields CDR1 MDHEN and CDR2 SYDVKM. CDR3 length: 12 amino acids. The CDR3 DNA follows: TGTGCCAGCAGCCTCCAAGGCTATGGCTACACCTTC. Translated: CASSLQGYGYTF.

The CDR3 protein is CASTPGRGTSYEQYF. The DNA of the CDR3 is TGTGCCAGTACCCCTGGGCGGGGGACTTCCTACGAGCAGTACTTC. V usage is TRBV19 and J usage is TRBJ2-7, with 7 bases that match TRBD2. J gave up 1 base and V 7 bases, and 10 bases lay outside the gene matches. Germline-derived CDR1 and CDR2 are LNHDA and SQIVND (reference sequence). The CDR3 has 15 residues.

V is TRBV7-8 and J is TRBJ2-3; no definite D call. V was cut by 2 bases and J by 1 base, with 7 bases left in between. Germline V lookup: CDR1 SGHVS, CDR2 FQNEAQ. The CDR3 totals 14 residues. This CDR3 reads CASSLQPGTDTQYF. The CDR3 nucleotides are TGTGCCAGCAGCTTACAGCCGGGCACAGATACGCAGTATTTT.

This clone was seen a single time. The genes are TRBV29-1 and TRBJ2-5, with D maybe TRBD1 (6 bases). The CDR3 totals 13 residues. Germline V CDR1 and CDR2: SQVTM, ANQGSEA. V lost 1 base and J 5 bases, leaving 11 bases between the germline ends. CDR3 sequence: CSVEVAGAETQYF. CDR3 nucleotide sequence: TGCAGCGTTGAAGTGGCAGGGGCGGAGACCCAGTACTTC. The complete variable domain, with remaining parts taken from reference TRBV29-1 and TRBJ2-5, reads SAVISQKPSRDICQRGTSLTIQCQVDSQVTMMFWYRQQPGQSLTLIATANQGSEATYESGFVIDKFPISRPNLTFSTLTVSNMSPEDSSIYLCSVEVAGAETQYFGPGTRLLVL.

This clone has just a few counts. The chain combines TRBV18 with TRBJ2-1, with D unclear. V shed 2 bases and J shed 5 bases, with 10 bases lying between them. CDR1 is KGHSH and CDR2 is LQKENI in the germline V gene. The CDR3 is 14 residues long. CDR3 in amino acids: CASSPLYTDNEQFF. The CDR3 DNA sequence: TGTGCCAGCTCACCATTATACACCGACAATGAGCAGTTCTTC.

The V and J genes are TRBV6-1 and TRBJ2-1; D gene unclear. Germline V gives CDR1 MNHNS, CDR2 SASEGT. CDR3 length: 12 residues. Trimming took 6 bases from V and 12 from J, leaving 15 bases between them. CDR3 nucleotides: TGTGCCAGCAGCGACCCATGGGAATCGCAGTTCTTC. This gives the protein CASSDPWESQFF.

The CDR3 loop is CASSLGPSSDETQYF. CDR3 nucleotides: TGTGCCAGCAGCTTGGGACCTAGCAGCGATGAGACCCAGTACTTC. V is TRBV5-4 and J is TRBJ2-5, with a weak D call TRBD2 (5 bases). CDR3 size: 15 residues. V lost 0 bases and J 5 bases, leaving 14 bases between the germline ends. Germline V CDR1 and CDR2: SGHNT, YYREEE (reference sequence).

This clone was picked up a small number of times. CDR3: CASSQDHRTYNEQFF. The CDR3 nucleotides read TGTGCCAGCAGCCAAGATCATAGGACTTACAATGAGCAGTTCTTC. The genes are TRBV4-2 and TRBJ2-1; a possible D gene is TRBD2 (5 bases). Looked up from germline, CDR1 is LGHNA and CDR2 is YNFKEQ. The CDR3 sequence is 15 residues long. With 0 bases removed from V and 4 bases from J, the gap between germline ends came to 10 bases.

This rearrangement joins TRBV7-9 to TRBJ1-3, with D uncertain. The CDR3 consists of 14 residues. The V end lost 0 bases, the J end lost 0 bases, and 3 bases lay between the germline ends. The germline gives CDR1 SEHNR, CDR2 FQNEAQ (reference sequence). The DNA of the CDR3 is TGTGCCAGCAGCTTAGCCCTCTCTGGAAACACCATATATTTT. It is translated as CASSLALSGNTIYF.

CDR3 protein: CASSEAWGGTATYNEQFF. DNA of the CDR3: TGTGCCAGCAGTGAAGCCTGGGGAGGGACAGCAACCTACAATGAGCAGTTCTTC. The rearrangement links TRBV6-1 to TRBJ2-1; D is possibly TRBD1 or TRBD2 (7 bases each). CDR1 and CDR2 (germline): MNHNS, SASEGT. Trimming removed 0 bases at V and 2 bases at J, with 17 bases between. The length of the CDR3 is 18 residues.

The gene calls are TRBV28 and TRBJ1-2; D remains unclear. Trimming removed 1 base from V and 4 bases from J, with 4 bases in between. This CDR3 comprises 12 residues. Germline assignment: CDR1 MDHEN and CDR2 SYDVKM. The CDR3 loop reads CASSLFSYGYTF. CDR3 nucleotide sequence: TGTGCCAGCAGTTTATTCTCCTATGGCTACACCTTC.

The CDR3 DNA follows: TGCGCCAGCAGCTTGGGTGGCCGAAGCTCCTACGAGCAGTACTTC. Residues: CASSLGGRSSYEQYF. The genes are TRBV5-1 and TRBJ2-7; D gene ambiguous. CDR1 and CDR2 (germline): SGHRS, YFSETQ. Trimming took 0 bases from V and 0 from J, leaving 10 bases between them. The CDR3 contains 15 residues. The whole variable domain, filled in from reference TRBV5-1 and TRBJ2-7, reads KAGVTQTPRYLIKTRGQQVTLSCSPISGHRSVSWYQQTPGQGLQFLFEYFSETQRNKGNFPGRFSGRQFSNSRSEMNVSTLELGDSALYLCASSLGGRSSYEQYFGPGTRLTVT.

Here the CDR3 reads CASSQGIGRDLSINYGYTF. The CDR3 DNA sequence: TGTGCCAGCAGCCAAGGGATCGGGAGGGACCTCTCTATTAACTATGGCTACACCTTC. The chain recombines TRBV4-2 with TRBJ1-2; TRBD1 is a possible D gene (5 bases). This CDR3 is 19 amino acids long. The germline V gene encodes CDR1 LGHNA and CDR2 YNFKEQ. Trimming pared 1 base from V and 1 base from J, leaving 22 bases between.

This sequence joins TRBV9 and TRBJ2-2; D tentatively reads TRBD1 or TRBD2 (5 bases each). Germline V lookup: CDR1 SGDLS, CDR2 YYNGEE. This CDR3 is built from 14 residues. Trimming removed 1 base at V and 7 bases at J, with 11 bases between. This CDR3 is CASSVWDDGGELFF. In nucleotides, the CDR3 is TGTGCCAGCAGCGTATGGGACGACGGCGGGGAGCTGTTTTTT.

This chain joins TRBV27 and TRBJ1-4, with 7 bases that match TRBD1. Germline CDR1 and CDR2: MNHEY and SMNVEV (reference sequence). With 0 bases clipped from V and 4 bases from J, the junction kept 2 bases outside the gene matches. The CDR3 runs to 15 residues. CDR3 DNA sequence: TGTGCCAGCAGTTTATCGGACAGGCATAATGAAAAACTGTTTTTT. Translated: CASSLSDRHNEKLFF.

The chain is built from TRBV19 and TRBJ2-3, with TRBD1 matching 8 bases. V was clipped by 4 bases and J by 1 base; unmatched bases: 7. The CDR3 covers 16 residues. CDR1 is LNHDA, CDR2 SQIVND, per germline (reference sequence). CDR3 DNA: TGTGCCAGTAGTAATTGTGGACAGGGAGGCACAGATACGCAGTATTTT. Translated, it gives CASSNCGQGGTDTQYF. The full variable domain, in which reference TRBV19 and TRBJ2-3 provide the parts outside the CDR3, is DGGITQSPKYLFRKEGQNVTLSCEQNLNHDAMYWYRQDPGQGLRLIYYSQIVNDFQKGDIAEGYSVSREKKESFPLTVTSAQKNPTAFYLCASSNCGQGGTDTQYFGPGTRLTVL.

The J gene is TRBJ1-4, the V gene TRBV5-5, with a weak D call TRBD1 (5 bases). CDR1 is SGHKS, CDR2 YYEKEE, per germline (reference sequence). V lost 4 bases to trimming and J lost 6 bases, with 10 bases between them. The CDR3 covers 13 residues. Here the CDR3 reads CASSGGADEKLFF. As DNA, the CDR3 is TGTGCCAGCAGCGGAGGGGCGGATGAAAAACTGTTTTTT.

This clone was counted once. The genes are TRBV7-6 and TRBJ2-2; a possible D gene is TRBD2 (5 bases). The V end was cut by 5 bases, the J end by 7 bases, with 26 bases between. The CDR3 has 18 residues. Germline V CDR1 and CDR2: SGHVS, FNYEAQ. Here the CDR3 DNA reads TGTGCCAGCAGCCCTGATTTGAGCGGTTGGGAAAAGGGCGGGGAGCTGTTTTTT. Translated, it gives CASSPDLSGWEKGGELFF.

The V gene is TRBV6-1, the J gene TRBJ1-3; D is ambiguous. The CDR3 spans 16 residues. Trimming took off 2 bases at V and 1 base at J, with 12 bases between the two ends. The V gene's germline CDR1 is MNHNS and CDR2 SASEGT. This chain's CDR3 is CASSEPGNISGNTIYF. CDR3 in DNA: TGTGCCAGCAGTGAACCTGGCAATATTTCTGGAAACACCATATATTTT.

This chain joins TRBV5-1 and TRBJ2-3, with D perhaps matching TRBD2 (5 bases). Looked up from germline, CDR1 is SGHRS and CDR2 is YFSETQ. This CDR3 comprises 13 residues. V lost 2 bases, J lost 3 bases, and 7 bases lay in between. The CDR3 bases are TGCGCCAGCAGCTTCGAGGGAACAGATACGCAGTATTTT. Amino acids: CASSFEGTDTQYF.

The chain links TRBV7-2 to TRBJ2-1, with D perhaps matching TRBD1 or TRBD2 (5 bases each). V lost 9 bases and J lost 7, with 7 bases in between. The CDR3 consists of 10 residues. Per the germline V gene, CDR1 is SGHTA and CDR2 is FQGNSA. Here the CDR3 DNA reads TGTGCCAGTGGGGGAAATGAGCAGTTCTTC. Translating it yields CASGGNEQFF.

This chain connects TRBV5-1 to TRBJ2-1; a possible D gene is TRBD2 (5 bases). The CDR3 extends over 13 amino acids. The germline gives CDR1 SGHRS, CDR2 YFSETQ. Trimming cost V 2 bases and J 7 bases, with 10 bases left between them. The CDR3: CASSLGRENEQFF. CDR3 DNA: TGCGCCAGCAGCTTAGGTCGGGAAAATGAGCAGTTCTTC.